This paragraph reports one TCR beta chain. Its antigen is currently not known. No per-base quality is available; no much larger clone lies one base away. This record comes from a study of blood T cell repertoires in COVID-19 (dated by TCRdb to the early 2020s). Turning to the overall study: Samples covering the acute and convalescent phases of COVID-19 were provided by collaborators in the United States, Italy and Spain. The prospective study material was composed of cDNA or gDNA derived from T cells, B-cell-depleted T cells, or PBMCs. The dataset comprised deeply sampled blood TCRbeta repertoires from subjects exposed to, actively infected with, or recovered from COVID-19. A freely available public database, intended as a resource for researchers studying the immune response to SARS-CoV-2, is where the repertoires were released. The samples were drawn from the first 160 participants of the ongoing ImmuneRACE study and from 1,254 subjects provided by 6 global collaborators. A de-identified subject ID, COVID-19 status, age in years and sex were almost always included in the sample metadata. Where available, HLA class I and class II types were obtained from metadata supplied by the sample provider rather than from assay-based typing. On the study overall, not on this receptor specifically: Clinical and demographic metadata were provided uncurated, with the amount varying by source and participant.

TCRbeta CDR3 regions were amplified from genomic DNA by means of the immunoSEQ Assay, a bias-controlled multiplex PCR. The published analysis was carried out like this. The number of nucleated cells in each sample was estimated from the amplification of reference gene primers within the assay. To quantify the absolute abundance of each unique TCRbeta CDR3 rearrangement, sequence reads were collapsed and filtered. For each sample, productive Simpson clonality was calculated by taking the square root of Simpson's diversity index across productive rearrangements. TCRdb provides this immuneACCESS table in a form limited to in-frame rearrangements. Some clones are lacking; in checked studies, under half of them reflect an unresolved V gene, and why the rest are absent is not known. The DNA was the basis for D and trimming; V, J and clone size are from that table. Recorded for this sample are around 94,000 clones; approximately 86% of them occurred a single time. The ten largest clonotypes hold approximately 1.7% of the sample.

The CDR3 goes from the cysteine to the phenylalanine over 14 residues. Of all the DNA, just the CDR3 is kept, 42 bases in frame from base 1. For this chain, trimming is 3 bases at the V end and 2 bases at the J end, and the number of junction bases without a gene match is 4. CDR1 KGHSH and CDR2 LQKENI were looked up in the germline V gene. Collaborating institutions collected whole blood in K2EDTA tubes following their own protocols. For TCRbeta analysis, collaborator samples were shipped as frozen whole blood, as isolated PBMCs, or as DNA extracted from either sample type. Recombination joined TRBV18 with TRBJ2-7, and 7 junction bases match TRBD1. The TCR originated in a man older than 75 with acute or convalescent COVID-19. Specimen: peripheral blood. The CDR3 protein sequence reads: CASSPGQVTYEQYF. At the DNA level, the sequence is TGTGCCAGCTCACCCGGACAGGTAACCTACGAGCAGTACTTC. Beyond the CDR3, the reference TRBV18 and TRBJ2-7 genes provide the residues; the full variable domain reads: NAGVMQNPRHLVRRRGQEARLRCSPMKGHSHVYWYRQLPEEGLKFMVYLQKENIIDESGMPKERFSAEFPKEGPSILRIQQVVRGDSAAYFCASSPGQVTYEQYFGPGTRLTVT.